Below are 17 T cell receptor beta chains sequenced from a single sample in a study of TIL therapy for anti-PD-1-resistant metastatic lung cancer. The immunoSEQ assay was v3. Sequencing used immunoSEQ multiplex PCR; TCRdb keeps in-frame clones, though not all of them. This sample has 25,000 to 30,000 clones; roughly two thirds occur once, and the top ten carry about 16%. Time point noted: pre-treatment sample, taken before nivolumab and TIL therapy. The tumor samples were excised metastases, mostly pleural nodules or supraclavicular lymph nodes. The material was tumor tissue, obtained at baseline. These receptors were collected from a woman aged 30 to 85 with non-small cell lung cancer.

V usage is TRBV29-1 and J usage is TRBJ2-4, with 9 bases lining up with TRBD1. The V gene end was trimmed by 4 bases and the J gene end by 6 bases; junction bases not matched to a gene: 10. Germline CDR1 is SQVTM and CDR2 is ANQGSEA. This CDR3 contains 15 residues. The CDR3 DNA follows: TGCAGCGTTGGACAGGGGGGCCAAAATTTAAACATTCAGTACTTC. Amino acid sequence: CSVGQGGQNLNIQYF.

The rearrangement joins TRBV5-4 to TRBJ2-2; TRBD2 matches at 8 bases. Germline V lookup: CDR1 SGHNT, CDR2 YYREEE (reference sequence). V trimming: 6 bases; J trimming: 6 bases; junction bases outside the gene matches: 16. The CDR3 sequence is 17 residues long. The CDR3 sequence is CASTTGGSGRGSGELFF. The CDR3 DNA reads TGTGCCAGCACAACCGGGGGAAGCGGGAGAGGGTCCGGGGAGCTGTTTTTT.

The table lists this clone with a count of one. The chain is built from TRBV29-1 and TRBJ2-5; 8 bases are a match to TRBD1. The CDR3 consists of 13 residues. J gave up 4 bases and V 4 bases, and 5 bases lay outside the gene matches. Germline CDR1 is SQVTM and CDR2 is ANQGSEA. The CDR3: CSVGAGGRETQYF. CDR3 sequence (DNA): TGCAGCGTTGGGGCAGGGGGCCGAGAGACCCAGTACTTC.

The rearrangement joins TRBV14 to TRBJ2-7; D unclear. Trimming took 3 bases from V and 6 from J, leaving 12 bases between them. In germline, CDR1 is SGHDN, CDR2 FVKESK. CDR3 length equals 13 residues. CDR3 amino acids: CASSQDLGSEQYF. The CDR3 DNA sequence: TGTGCCAGCAGCCAGGATCTGGGTTCCGAGCAGTACTTC.

This clone was counted a single time. This chain connects TRBV29-1 to TRBJ1-6; 9 positions agree with TRBD1. The CDR3 length is 14 residues. CDR1 and CDR2 from the germline V gene are SQVTM and ANQGSEA. V lost 7 bases and J lost 5; bases outside the gene matches: 6. CDR3 DNA sequence: TGCAGCGCCAGGACAGGGGAAAATAATTCACCCCTCCACTTT. It codes for CSARTGENNSPLHF.

This clone has a count of ten or more. The rearrangement joins TRBV7-2 to TRBJ2-5; the D gene is possibly TRBD2 (6 bases). Germline V gene data show CDR1 as SGHTA and CDR2 as FQGNSA. This CDR3 spans 15 amino acids. V lost 5 bases and J lost 5, with 18 bases in between. DNA of the CDR3: TGTGCCAGCAGCCCTCAGGTCGGGAGCGGGGAGACCCAGTACTTC. Protein sequence: CASSPQVGSGETQYF.

This chain joins TRBV5-6 and TRBJ2-6; 8 nucleotides agree with TRBD1. CDR3 length: 17 amino acids. Germline loops: CDR1 SGHDT, CDR2 YYEEEE. J gave up 0 bases and V 1 base, and 3 bases lay outside the gene matches. Written as DNA, the CDR3 is TGTGCCAGCAGCTTGCCAGGGGGCCGCTCTGGGGCCAACGTCCTGACTTTC. Protein: CASSLPGGRSGANVLTF.

The V call is TRBV4-1, the J call TRBJ2-1; a possible D gene is TRBD2 (6 bases). From germline, CDR1 is MGHRA and CDR2 YSYEKL. V lost 2 bases and J 8 bases, leaving 16 bases between the germline ends. This CDR3 region has 15 residues. In DNA, the CDR3 is TGCGCCAGCAGCCAACTTTCCGGGAGCGGCGATGAGCAGTTCTTC. Its protein product is CASSQLSGSGDEQFF.

The chain is built from TRBV7-8 and TRBJ2-1, with 7 bases fitting TRBD2. J was trimmed by 7 bases and V by 1 base; bases with no gene match: 4. Germline values: CDR1 SGHVS, CDR2 FQNEAQ. The CDR3 has 14 amino acids. CDR3 region: CASSLGGSGNEQFF. In nucleotides, the CDR3 is TGTGCCAGCAGCTTAGGCGGGAGCGGAAATGAGCAGTTCTTC.

The chain carries TRBV28 and TRBJ2-2; D is unclear. The CDR3 is 12 residues long. Between the trimmed V and J ends, which lost 3 bases and 6 bases, there was a span of 5 bases. Per the germline V gene, CDR1 is MDHEN and CDR2 is SYDVKM. The CDR3 protein is CASSLIAGELFF. The CDR3, as DNA: TGTGCCAGCAGTTTGATAGCCGGGGAGCTGTTTTTT.

J is TRBJ2-3 and V is TRBV11-3; perhaps TRBD2 as D (5 bases). The CDR3 consists of 14 residues. V was pared by 3 bases and J by 0 bases, with 7 bases between. Germline CDR1 reads SGHNT; CDR2 reads YENEEA. The CDR3 bases are TGTGCCAGCAGCTTTTCGGGGAGCACAGATACGCAGTATTTT. It codes for CASSFSGSTDTQYF.

The chain couples TRBV19 to TRBJ2-1, with D tentatively TRBD2 (5 bases). Looked up from germline, CDR1 is LNHDA and CDR2 is SQIVND (reference sequence). V shed 1 base and J shed 9 bases, with 10 bases lying between them. The CDR3 contains 13 residues. The CDR3 bases are TGTGCCAGTAGTATAGGGAGGTTGGGTGAGCAGTTCTTC. It codes for CASSIGRLGEQFF.

The DNA of the CDR3 is TGTGCCAGCATGCCTAACACCGGGGAGCTGTTTTTT. This codes for CASMPNTGELFF. The chain links TRBV2 to TRBJ2-2; no clear D. The germline V and J ends were trimmed by 7 bases and 2 bases, with 5 bases remaining between them. CDR1 and CDR2 from the germline V gene are SNHLY and FYNNEI. The CDR3 runs to 12 residues.

This clone was detected once. The chain recombines TRBV4-1 with TRBJ2-3, with D uncertain. The germline CDR1 and CDR2 sequences are MGHRA and YSYEKL. This CDR3 is 14 amino acids long. Trimming removed 3 bases from V and 11 bases from J, with 18 bases in between. The CDR3 spells CASSHPPDATRQYF. In DNA form, the CDR3 reads TGCGCCAGCAGCCACCCACCTGACGCCACGAGGCAGTATTTT.

This rearrangement joins TRBV2 to TRBJ2-7, with 9 nucleotides matching TRBD2. The CDR3 covers 14 residues. Trimming at V came to 6 bases and at J to 3 bases, leaving 6 bases not matched to a gene. Germline CDR1 reads SNHLY; CDR2 reads FYNNEI. As DNA, the CDR3 is TGTGCCAGCAGGCCAGTAGCGGGAGACTACGAGCAGTACTTC. Translation: CASRPVAGDYEQYF.

The J gene is TRBJ2-7, the V gene TRBV9; no reliable D call. CDR3 size: 14 residues. V lost 2 bases and J 4 bases, leaving 13 bases between the germline ends. Germline V gene lookup returns CDR1 SGDLS and CDR2 YYNGEE. CDR3 nucleotides: TGTGCCAGCAGCGTTGACCCCTCAACGTACGAGCAGTACTTC. Encoded protein: CASSVDPSTYEQYF.

The count of this clone is one. The J gene is TRBJ2-3, the V gene TRBV5-1; D is perhaps TRBD2 (5 bases). V was pared by 0 bases and J by 4 bases, with 12 bases between. The CDR3 is 15 amino acids. Germline assignment: CDR1 SGHRS and CDR2 YFSETQ. CDR3 DNA: TGCGCCAGCAGCTTGGGACTTAACGGGGCAGATACGCAGTATTTT. Protein product: CASSLGLNGADTQYF.